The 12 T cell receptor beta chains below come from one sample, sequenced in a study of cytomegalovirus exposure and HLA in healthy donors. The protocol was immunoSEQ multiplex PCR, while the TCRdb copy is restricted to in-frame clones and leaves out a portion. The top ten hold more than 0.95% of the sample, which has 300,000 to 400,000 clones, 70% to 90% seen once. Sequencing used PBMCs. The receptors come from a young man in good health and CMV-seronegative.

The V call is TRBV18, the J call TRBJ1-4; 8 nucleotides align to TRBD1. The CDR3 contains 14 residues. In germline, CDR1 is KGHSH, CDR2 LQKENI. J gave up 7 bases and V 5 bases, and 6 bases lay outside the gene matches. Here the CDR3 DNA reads TGTGCCAGCTCAAACGACAGGGGAAGTGAAAAACTGTTTTTT. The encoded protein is CASSNDRGSEKLFF.

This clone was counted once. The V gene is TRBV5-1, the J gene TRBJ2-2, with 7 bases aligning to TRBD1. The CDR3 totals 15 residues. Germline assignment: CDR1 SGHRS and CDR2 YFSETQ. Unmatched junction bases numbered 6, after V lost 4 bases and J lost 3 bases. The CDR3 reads CASSPNRGYTGELFF. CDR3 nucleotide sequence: TGCGCCAGCAGCCCGAACAGGGGATACACCGGGGAGCTGTTTTTT. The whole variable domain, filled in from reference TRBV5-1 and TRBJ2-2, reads KAGVTQTPRYLIKTRGQQVTLSCSPISGHRSVSWYQQTPGQGLQFLFEYFSETQRNKGNFPGRFSGRQFSNSRSEMNVSTLELGDSALYLCASSPNRGYTGELFFGEGSRLTVL.

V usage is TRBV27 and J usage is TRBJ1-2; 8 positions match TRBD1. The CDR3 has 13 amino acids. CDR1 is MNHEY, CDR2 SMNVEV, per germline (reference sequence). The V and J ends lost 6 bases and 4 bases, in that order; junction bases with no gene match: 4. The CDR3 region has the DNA TGTGCCAGCAGACCGACAGGGGCCTATGGCTACACCTTC. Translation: CASRPTGAYGYTF.

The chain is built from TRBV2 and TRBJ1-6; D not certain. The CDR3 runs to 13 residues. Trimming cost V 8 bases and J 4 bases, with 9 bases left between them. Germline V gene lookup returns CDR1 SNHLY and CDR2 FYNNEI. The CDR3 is CASEYDYNSPLHF. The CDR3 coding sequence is TGTGCCAGCGAGTACGATTATAATTCACCCCTCCACTTT.

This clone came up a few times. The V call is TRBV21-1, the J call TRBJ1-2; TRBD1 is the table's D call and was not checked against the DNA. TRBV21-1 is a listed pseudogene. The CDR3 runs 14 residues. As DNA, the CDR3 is TGTGCCAGCAGCACCCACCCCGCCCGGACAGGCATACCCTTC. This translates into CASSTHPARTGIPF.

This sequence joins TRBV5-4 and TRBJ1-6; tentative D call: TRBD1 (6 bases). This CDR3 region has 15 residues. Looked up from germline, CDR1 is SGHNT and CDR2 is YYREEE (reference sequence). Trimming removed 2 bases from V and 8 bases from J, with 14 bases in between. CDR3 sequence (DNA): TGTGCCAGCAGCTTTGAAGGGGGATGGGATTCACCCCTCCACTTT. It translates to CASSFEGGWDSPLHF.

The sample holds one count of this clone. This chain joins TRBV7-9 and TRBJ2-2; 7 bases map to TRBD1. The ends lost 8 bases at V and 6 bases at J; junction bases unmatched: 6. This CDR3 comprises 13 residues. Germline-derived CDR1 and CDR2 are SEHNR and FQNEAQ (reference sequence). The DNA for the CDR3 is TGTGCCAGCCAAAAAGGGGGCGCCGGGGAGCTGTTTTTT. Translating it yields CASQKGGAGELFF.

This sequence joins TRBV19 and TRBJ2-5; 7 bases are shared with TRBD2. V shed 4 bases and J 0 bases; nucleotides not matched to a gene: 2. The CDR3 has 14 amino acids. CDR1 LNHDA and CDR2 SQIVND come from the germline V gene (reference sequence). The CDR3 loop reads CASSTLADQETQYF. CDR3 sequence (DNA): TGTGCCAGTAGTACTCTAGCGGACCAAGAGACCCAGTACTTC.

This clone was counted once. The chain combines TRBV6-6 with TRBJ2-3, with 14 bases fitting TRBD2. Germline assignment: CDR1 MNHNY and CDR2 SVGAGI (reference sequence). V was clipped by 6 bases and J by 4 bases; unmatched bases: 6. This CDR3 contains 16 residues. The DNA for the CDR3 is TGTGCCAGCAGACGACTAGCGGGGGGGCCGTCAGATACGCAGTATTTT. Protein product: CASRRLAGGPSDTQYF.

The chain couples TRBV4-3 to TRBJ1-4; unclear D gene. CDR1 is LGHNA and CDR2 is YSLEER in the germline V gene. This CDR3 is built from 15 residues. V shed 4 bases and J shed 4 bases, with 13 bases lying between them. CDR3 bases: TGCGCCAGCAGCCGCCTCGCGGGCGATAATGAAAAACTGTTTTTT. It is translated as CASSRLAGDNEKLFF.

CDR3 DNA sequence: TGCGCCAGCAGCTTGGAGGGCGGGCACACTGAAGCTTTCTTT. Residues: CASSLEGGHTEAFF. The chain employs TRBV5-1 and TRBJ1-1; D is unresolved. CDR3 length: 14 amino acids. Germline V gene lookup returns CDR1 SGHRS and CDR2 YFSETQ. Trimming took off 0 bases at V and 3 bases at J, with 9 bases between the two ends.

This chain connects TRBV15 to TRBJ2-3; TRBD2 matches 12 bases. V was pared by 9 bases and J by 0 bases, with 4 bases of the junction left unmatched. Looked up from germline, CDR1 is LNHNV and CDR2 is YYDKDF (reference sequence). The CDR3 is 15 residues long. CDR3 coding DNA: TGTGCCACTTCTGGGACTAGCGGGAGCACAGATACGCAGTATTTT. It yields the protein CATSGTSGSTDTQYF.